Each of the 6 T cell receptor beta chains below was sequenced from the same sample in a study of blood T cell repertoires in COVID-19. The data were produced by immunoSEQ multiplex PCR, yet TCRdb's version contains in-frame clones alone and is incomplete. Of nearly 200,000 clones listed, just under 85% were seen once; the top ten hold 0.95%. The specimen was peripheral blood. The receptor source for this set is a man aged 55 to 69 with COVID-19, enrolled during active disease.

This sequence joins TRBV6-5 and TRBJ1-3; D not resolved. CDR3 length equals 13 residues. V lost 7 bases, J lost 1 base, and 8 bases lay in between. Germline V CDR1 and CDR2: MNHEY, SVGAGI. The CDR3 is CASKRGSGNTIYF. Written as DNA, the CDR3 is TGTGCCAGCAAACGCGGATCTGGAAACACCATATATTTT.

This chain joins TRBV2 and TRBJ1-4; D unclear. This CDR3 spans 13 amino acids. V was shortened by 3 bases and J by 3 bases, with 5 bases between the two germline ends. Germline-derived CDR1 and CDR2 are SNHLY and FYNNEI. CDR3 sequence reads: CASSEESNEKLFF. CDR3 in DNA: TGTGCCAGCAGTGAGGAGTCTAATGAAAAACTGTTTTTT.

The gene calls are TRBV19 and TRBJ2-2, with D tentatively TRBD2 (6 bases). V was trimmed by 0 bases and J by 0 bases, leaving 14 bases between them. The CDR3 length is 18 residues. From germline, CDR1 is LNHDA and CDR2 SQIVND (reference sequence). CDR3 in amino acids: CASSIDRWRGSNTGELFF. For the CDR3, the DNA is TGTGCCAGTAGTATAGATCGGTGGCGGGGTTCGAACACCGGGGAGCTGTTTTTT.

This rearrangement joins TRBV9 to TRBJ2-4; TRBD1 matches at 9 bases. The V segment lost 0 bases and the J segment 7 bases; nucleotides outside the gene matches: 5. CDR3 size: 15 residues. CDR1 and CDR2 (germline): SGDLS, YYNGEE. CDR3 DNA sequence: TGTGCCAGCAGCGTAGGTGGGGACAGGGTGAACATTCAGTACTTC. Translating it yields CASSVGGDRVNIQYF. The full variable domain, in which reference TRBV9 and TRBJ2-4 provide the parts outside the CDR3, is DSGVTQTPKHLITATGQRVTLRCSPRSGDLSVYWYQQSLDQGLQFLIQYYNGEERAKGNILERFSAQQFPDLHSELNLSSLELGDSALYFCASSVGGDRVNIQYFGAGTRLSVL.

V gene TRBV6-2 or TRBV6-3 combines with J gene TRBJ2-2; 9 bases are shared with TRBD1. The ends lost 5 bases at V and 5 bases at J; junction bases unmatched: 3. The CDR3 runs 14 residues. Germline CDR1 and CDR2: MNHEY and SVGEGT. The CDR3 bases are TGTGCCAGCAGTCCCGGGACAGGGACCGGGGAGCTGTTTTTT. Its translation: CASSPGTGTGELFF.

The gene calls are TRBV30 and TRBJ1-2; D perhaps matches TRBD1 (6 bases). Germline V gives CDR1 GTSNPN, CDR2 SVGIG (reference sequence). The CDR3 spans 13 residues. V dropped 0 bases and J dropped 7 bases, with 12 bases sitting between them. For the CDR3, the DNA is TGTGCCTGGAGTGTGTCAGGGGCGGGTGGCTACACCTTC. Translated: CAWSVSGAGGYTF.